A single sample is the source of the 17 T cell receptor beta chains below, sequenced in a study of T cells expressing NK-cell markers. TCRdb re-analyzed the 5' RACE reads; it lists each CDR3 protein once, without DNA. The ten top clones account for roughly 4.2%, within a sample of 250,000 to 300,000 distinct CDR3 sequences. The source material was blood T cells: a sorted CD56 or NKG2C T cell subset, CD4+ or CD8+ T cells, or bulk PBMC T cells (not recorded which). The receptors were sampled from a woman aged 18 to 75 in good health.

The V and J genes are TRBV7-8 and TRBJ2-7; TCRdb's D call of TRBD2 is untestable without DNA. This CDR3 region has 18 residues. Germline CDR1 SGHVS, CDR2 FQNEAQ. The chain's CDR3 is CASSSFRTSGSPKEEQYF. The variable domain in full, with the rest retrieved from reference TRBV7-8 and TRBJ2-7, is GAGVSQSPRYKVAKRGQDVALRCDPISGHVSLFWYQQALGQGPEFLTYFQNEAQLDKSGLPSDRFFAERPEGSVSTLKIQRTQQEDSAVYLCASSSFRTSGSPKEEQYFGPGTRLTVT.

This chain uses TRBV12-3 or TRBV12-4 with TRBJ1-6; as DNA is missing, the TRBD1 call by TCRdb cannot be tested. This CDR3 contains 14 residues. This chain's CDR3 is CASTPGRENSPLHF.

The J gene is TRBJ2-1, the V gene TRBV2. The CDR3 is made up of 13 amino acids. The germline gives CDR1 SNHLY, CDR2 FYNNEI. The CDR3 sequence is CASSEIPDNEQFF.

The CDR3: CATSDASGQAYNEQFF. The chain carries TRBV24-1 and TRBJ2-1; with no DNA, the TCRdb D assignment of TRBD1 cannot be verified. The CDR3 runs 16 residues. The V gene's germline CDR1 is KGHDR and CDR2 SFDVKD.

The genes are TRBV6-1 and TRBJ1-5; TCRdb picks TRBD1, but there is no DNA to check that call. Germline-derived CDR1 and CDR2 are MNHNS and SASEGT. CDR3 size: 13 residues. CDR3 sequence reads: CASSDRGYQPQHF.

The chain joins TRBV29-1 to TRBJ1-1; TCRdb proposes TRBD1, but this gene call is untestable without DNA. The CDR3 consists of 13 residues. The germline CDR1 and CDR2 sequences are SQVTM and ANQGSEA. The CDR3 spells CSVQGPANTEAFF. Full variable domain (missing parts from reference TRBV29-1 and TRBJ1-1): SAVISQKPSRDICQRGTSLTIQCQVDSQVTMMFWYRQQPGQSLTLIATANQGSEATYESGFVIDKFPISRPNLTFSTLTVSNMSPEDSSIYLCSVQGPANTEAFFGQGTRLTVV.

This chain links TRBV20-1 with TRBJ2-5; the TRBD1 assignment by TCRdb is unverifiable without DNA. CDR1 and CDR2 (germline): DFQATT, SNEGSKA (reference sequence). The CDR3 length is 13 residues. The chain's CDR3 is CSARDRVGETQYF.

CDR3 in amino acids: CASSQGNQNNEKLFF. The genes are TRBV3-1 and TRBJ1-4. This CDR3 has 15 amino acids. Germline CDR1 reads LGHDT; CDR2 reads YNNKEL (reference sequence).

The chain joins TRBV30 to TRBJ2-1; TCRdb designates TRBD1, a call that cannot be tested without DNA. The CDR3 is 13 amino acids. The V gene's germline CDR1 is GTSNPN and CDR2 SVGIG (reference sequence). The chain's CDR3 is CACGLGGPGEQFF.

The rearrangement joins TRBV20-1 to TRBJ1-2. CDR1 and CDR2 from the germline V gene are DFQATT and SNEGSKA (reference sequence). CDR3 size: 14 residues. This chain's CDR3 is CSARKPGGGLGYTF.

The rearrangement joins TRBV11-2 to TRBJ2-4; the TCRdb call, TRBD2, lacks DNA for checking. CDR1 and CDR2 from the germline V gene are SGHAT and FQNNGV. The CDR3 has 13 residues. This CDR3 reads CASSPSGGNIQYF.

The genes are TRBV7-9 and TRBJ2-1; the TCRdb D gene call, TRBD2, has no DNA to confirm it. This CDR3 is built from 15 residues. Per the germline V gene, CDR1 is SEHNR and CDR2 is FQNEAQ (reference sequence). CDR3 sequence reads: CASSPSLAGGPVMIF. The entire variable domain, with the rest obtained from reference TRBV7-9 and TRBJ2-1, is as follows: DTGVSQNPRHKITKRGQNVTFRCDPISEHNRLYWYRQTLGQGPEFLTYFQNEAQLEKSRLLSDRFSAERPKGSFSTLEIQRTEQGDSAMYLCASSPSLAGGPVMIFGPGTRLTVL.

The CDR3 loop reads CSARLDSLGTQYF. The chain is built from TRBV20-1 and TRBJ2-5; TCRdb returns TRBD2, unconfirmable since there is no DNA. From germline, CDR1 is DFQATT and CDR2 SNEGSKA (reference sequence). There are 13 residues in the CDR3.

The V call is TRBV12-3 or TRBV12-4, the J call TRBJ2-3. The CDR3 runs 12 residues. CDR3 protein: CASSPVTDTQYF.

This chain's CDR3 is CASSVGGKTYEQYF. The chain couples TRBV9 to TRBJ2-7. The germline V gene has CDR1 SGDLS and CDR2 YYNGEE. This CDR3 is 14 amino acids long.

The chain couples TRBV11-2 to TRBJ2-3; the D call of TRBD2 rests on TCRdb alone, since no DNA is present to check it. There are 16 residues in the CDR3. Germline CDR1 and CDR2: SGHAT and FQNNGV. CDR3 loop: CASSLRPSGRTDTQYF.

V is TRBV25-1 and J is TRBJ1-6. The germline V gene encodes CDR1 MGHDK and CDR2 SYGVNS. The CDR3 spans 12 residues. The CDR3 sequence: CASSEFGTPLHF.